This T cell receptor beta chain was documented in a study of blood T cell repertoires in COVID-19. Study information: COVID-19 samples, acute and convalescent, were from the United States, Italy and Spain. Sample material is recorded as cDNA or gDNA derived from T cells, B-cell-depleted T cells, or PBMCs.

This CDR3 spans 16 amino acids. V trimming: 7 bases; J trimming: 6 bases; junction bases outside the gene matches: 15. Germline CDR1 reads MRHNA; CDR2 reads SNTAGT. The authors' processing: Estimation of nucleated cell counts was performed using reference gene primer amplification. Profiled with immunoSEQ multiplex PCR; TCRdb holds only in-frame clones, not every one. V and J calls and clone size come straight from that table; D and trimming were deduced from the DNA. Seen here are nearly 60,000 clones, 90% observed once, and the top ten hold about 13%. Sequenced material: peripheral blood. This receptor was identified in a man between 60 and 75 years old with active COVID-19. The chain is built from TRBV6-4 and TRBJ2-1; 7 positions match TRBD2. Here the CDR3 reads CASTPIWGGRVNEQFF. The CDR3, as DNA: TGTGCCAGCACCCCCATCTGGGGGGGTCGGGTCAATGAGCAGTTCTTC.